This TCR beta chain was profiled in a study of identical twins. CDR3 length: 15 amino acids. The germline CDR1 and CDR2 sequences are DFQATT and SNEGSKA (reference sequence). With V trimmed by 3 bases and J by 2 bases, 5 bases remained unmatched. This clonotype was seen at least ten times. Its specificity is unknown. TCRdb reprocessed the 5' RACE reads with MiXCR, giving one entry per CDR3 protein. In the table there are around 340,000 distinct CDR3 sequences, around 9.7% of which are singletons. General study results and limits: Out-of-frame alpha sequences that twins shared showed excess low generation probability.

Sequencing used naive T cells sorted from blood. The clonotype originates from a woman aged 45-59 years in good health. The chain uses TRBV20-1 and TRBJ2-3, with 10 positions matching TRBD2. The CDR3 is CSASLLAGSTDTQYF. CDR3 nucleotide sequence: TGCAGTGCTAGCCTACTAGCGGGATCCACAGATACGCAGTATTTT.